This TCR beta chain was identified in a study of blood T cell repertoires in COVID-19. Study summary: In each case, the material was cDNA or gDNA derived from T cells, B-cell-depleted T cells, or PBMCs.

Cohort 3 donors counted as recovered after two negative PCRs, clearance, or resolved symptoms. Authors' methods: Reference gene primer amplification in the assay estimated nucleated cell counts. Here immunoSEQ multiplex PCR was the method, and the copy in TCRdb shows in-frame clones only, minus some. V and J calls and clone size come straight from that table; D and trimming were deduced from the DNA. This table has approximately 170,000 clones, more than 80% appearing once. The germline CDR1 and CDR2 sequences are LGHDT and YNNKEL (reference sequence). V lost 5 bases to trimming and J lost 0 bases; unmatched junction nucleotides: 7. This CDR3 has 17 amino acids.

J is TRBJ2-4 and V is TRBV3-1 (or the pseudogene TRBV3-2); 10 positions match TRBD1. Sequenced: PBMCs or T cells enriched from blood (not recorded which). The receptor's source is a middle-aged man who had recovered from COVID-19. In nucleotides, the CDR3 is TGTGCCAGCAGCTCGGGACAGGGGATTCGAGCCAAAAACATTCAGTACTTC. The encoded protein is CASSSGQGIRAKNIQYF.